The 28 T cell receptor beta chains listed next were all sequenced from one sample in a study of blood T cell repertoires in COVID-19. Sequencing was performed with immunoSEQ multiplex PCR; in TCRdb, only in-frame clones are kept and a portion is missing. The sample has tens of thousands of clones; about 81% are singletons. Sequenced material: peripheral blood. The receptor source for this set is a human donor in a cohort sampled during active COVID-19.

J is TRBJ1-1 and V is TRBV4-2, with a tentative D call TRBD1 (6 bases). CDR3 length equals 13 residues. The germline CDR1 and CDR2 sequences are LGHNA and YNFKEQ. Trimming removed 5 bases at V and 5 bases at J, with 12 bases between. The CDR3 loop is CASSGKGGTEAFF. In DNA, the CDR3 is TGTGCCAGCAGCGGTAAAGGGGGTACTGAAGCTTTCTTT.

The chain has TRBV28 and TRBJ2-1; TRBD1 matches 11 bases. Germline CDR1 reads MDHEN; CDR2 reads SYDVKM. V shed 2 bases and J 8 bases; nucleotides not matched to a gene: 2. CDR3 length: 14 residues. The CDR3 DNA reads TGTGCCAGCAGTTTAGGGGGACAGGGGGATGAGCAGTTCTTC. It encodes CASSLGGQGDEQFF.

The chain carries TRBV29-1 and TRBJ2-2; D is uncertain. Germline CDR1 reads SQVTM; CDR2 reads ANQGSEA. The CDR3 is made up of 12 amino acids. V was clipped by 5 bases and J by 4 bases, with 8 bases between them. The CDR3: CSVYGFTGELFF. Here the CDR3 DNA reads TGCAGCGTTTATGGCTTCACCGGGGAGCTGTTTTTT.

The V gene is TRBV27, the J gene TRBJ2-2, with 7 bases fitting TRBD2. The CDR3 is 16 residues long. Germline trimming cut 5 bases from V and 3 bases from J; bases unmatched to any gene: 9. Germline V gives CDR1 MNHEY, CDR2 SMNVEV (reference sequence). The CDR3 reads CASSRRASGYTGELFF. The CDR3 bases are TGTGCCAGCAGTCGGCGGGCTAGCGGATACACCGGGGAGCTGTTTTTT.

The chain couples TRBV6-1 to TRBJ2-2; tentative D call: TRBD2 (6 bases). CDR1 is MNHNS and CDR2 is SASEGT in the germline V gene. The ends were cut back, 1 base at V and 5 bases at J, with 14 bases in the middle. This CDR3 spans 16 amino acids. CDR3 sequence (DNA): TGTGCCAGCAGTGAAGAGGAGGGATCGGGAACCGGGGAGCTGTTTTTT. Protein sequence: CASSEEEGSGTGELFF.

The chain couples TRBV27 to TRBJ2-2, with 9 bases fitting TRBD2. This CDR3 contains 18 residues. From germline, CDR1 is MNHEY and CDR2 SMNVEV (reference sequence). Trimming took 6 bases from V and 2 from J; bases not matched to a gene: 13. The CDR3 coding sequence is TGTGCCAGCAGGCGAACTATGAGCGGGGGGATTAACACCGGGGAGCTGTTTTTT. This translates into CASRRTMSGGINTGELFF.

The rearrangement uses TRBV7-2 and TRBJ2-7; a possible D gene is TRBD2 (6 bases). Germline CDR1 reads SGHTA; CDR2 reads FQGNSA. V was shortened by 6 bases and J by 4 bases, with 19 bases between the two germline ends. The CDR3 sequence is 15 residues long. In nucleotides, the CDR3 is TGTGCCAGCAGTCGCGCCGGAGGGCCTTATTACGAGCAGTACTTC. It translates to CASSRAGGPYYEQYF.

The chain links TRBV19 to TRBJ2-1; 9 bases align to TRBD2. This CDR3 has 15 residues. V shed 7 bases, J shed 0 bases, and the junction held 4 bases outside the gene matches. Germline assignment: CDR1 LNHDA and CDR2 SQIVND (reference sequence). The CDR3 region has the DNA TGTGCCAGTAAGACTAGCGGCGGCTCCTACAATGAGCAGTTCTTC. This translates into CASKTSGGSYNEQFF.

This chain links TRBV19 with TRBJ2-7; 8 nucleotides agree with TRBD1. V lost 6 bases and J lost 1; bases outside the gene matches: 8. Germline V gene data show CDR1 as LNHDA and CDR2 as SQIVND (reference sequence). This CDR3 comprises 15 residues. The DNA for the CDR3 is TGTGCCAGTAGGTCCCAGGGGGCCAGGTCCTACGAGCAGTACTTC. Protein sequence: CASRSQGARSYEQYF.

This clone was recorded a few times. The V call is TRBV19, the J call TRBJ2-7; 8 bases match TRBD1. Trimming took 6 bases from V and 2 from J; bases not matched to a gene: 6. The CDR3 is 14 amino acids. Germline V gene data show CDR1 as LNHDA and CDR2 as SQIVND (reference sequence). The CDR3 loop is CASRSRDRPYEQYF. The CDR3, as DNA: TGTGCCAGTAGGTCCCGGGACAGGCCCTACGAGCAGTACTTC. The full variable domain, its missing parts supplied by reference TRBV19 and TRBJ2-7, is DGGITQSPKYLFRKEGQNVTLSCEQNLNHDAMYWYRQDPGQGLRLIYYSQIVNDFQKGDIAEGYSVSREKKESFPLTVTSAQKNPTAFYLCASRSRDRPYEQYFGPGTRLTVT.

The V gene is TRBV28, the J gene TRBJ1-5; tentative D call: TRBD1 (5 bases). Germline V gene sequence: CDR1 MDHEN, CDR2 SYDVKM. The V and J ends lost 4 bases and 2 bases respectively, with 12 bases between them. The CDR3 has 15 residues. The CDR3 protein is CASSWGGGGNQPQHF. In DNA, the CDR3 is TGTGCCAGCAGTTGGGGCGGGGGTGGCAATCAGCCCCAGCATTTT.

This chain links TRBV12-3 or TRBV12-4 with TRBJ2-7; tentative D call: TRBD1 (6 bases). This CDR3 region has 13 residues. V lost 5 bases to trimming and J lost 4 bases, with 12 bases between them. In DNA, the CDR3 is TGTGCCAGCAGTCGGGACACACGATACGAGCAGTACTTC. It translates to CASSRDTRYEQYF.

This clone is labeled medium-sized (0.01 to 0.1%). The chain recombines TRBV9 with TRBJ2-3, with D uncertain. The CDR3 runs 13 residues. Germline V CDR1 and CDR2: SGDLS, YYNGEE. Between the trimmed V and J ends, which lost 1 base and 6 bases, there was a span of 9 bases. CDR3 amino acids: CASSVSSRDTQYF. CDR3 in DNA: TGTGCCAGCAGCGTATCGTCCCGGGATACGCAGTATTTT.

V is TRBV7-2 and J is TRBJ2-7; TRBD2 might be the D (6 bases). The CDR3 has 14 amino acids. Trimming removed 6 bases from V and 7 bases from J, with 19 bases in between. Germline V gene sequence: CDR1 SGHTA, CDR2 FQGNSA. The CDR3, as DNA: TGTGCCAGCAGTACGATGGGGACGGGAGAGGAGCAGTACTTC. This codes for CASSTMGTGEEQYF.

The chain has TRBV7-2 and TRBJ2-4; TRBD2 aligns across 8 bases. The CDR3 is made up of 17 amino acids. Germline V gene lookup returns CDR1 SGHTA and CDR2 FQGNSA. With V trimmed by 0 bases and J by 0 bases, 4 bases remained unmatched. CDR3 in amino acids: CASSLAPTSEAKNIQYF. The DNA for the CDR3 is TGTGCCAGCAGCTTAGCCCCGACTAGCGAAGCCAAAAACATTCAGTACTTC.

This chain links TRBV7-2 with TRBJ2-5; TRBD2 matches at 9 bases. CDR3 length equals 16 residues. With 3 bases clipped from V and 4 bases from J, the junction kept 9 bases outside the gene matches. The germline gives CDR1 SGHTA, CDR2 FQGNSA. CDR3 in DNA: TGTGCCAGCAGCTTCGGGGCGGGGGGGCTTGGAGAGACCCAGTACTTC. Protein: CASSFGAGGLGETQYF.

V usage is TRBV6-5 and J usage is TRBJ1-1, with D perhaps TRBD1 (5 bases). The CDR3 is 11 amino acids. The ends were cut back, 8 bases at V and 6 bases at J, with 10 bases in the middle. CDR1 is MNHEY and CDR2 is SVGAGI in the germline V gene. The CDR3, as DNA: TGTGCCAGCTTTGGGGGGGCTGAAGCTTTCTTT. It specifies CASFGGAEAFF.

This clone was counted only a few times. V is TRBV5-1 and J is TRBJ2-1; weak D call: TRBD2 (6 bases). Germline CDR1 and CDR2: SGHRS and YFSETQ. The ends were cut back, 1 base at V and 0 bases at J, with 11 bases in the middle. There are 16 residues in the CDR3. CDR3 nucleotides: TGCGCCAGCAGCTTGTTAGCGGCGAGCTCCTACAATGAGCAGTTCTTC. It specifies CASSLLAASSYNEQFF.

This chain links TRBV7-2 with TRBJ2-1; 9 bases fit TRBD2. Per germline, CDR1 SGHTA and CDR2 FQGNSA. With V trimmed by 2 bases and J by 2 bases, 1 base remained unmatched. CDR3 length equals 15 residues. DNA for the CDR3: TGTGCCAGCAGCTTACTAGCGGGGACCTACAATGAGCAGTTCTTC. Translating gives CASSLLAGTYNEQFF.

This chain uses TRBV10-3 with TRBJ2-7, with 10 nucleotides matching TRBD2. Germline-derived CDR1 and CDR2 are ENHRY and SYGVKD. The CDR3 contains 15 residues. V lost 3 bases, J lost 7 bases, and 9 bases stayed unmatched. The CDR3 DNA follows: TGTGCCATCAGTGATATCAGCGGGGGGGCGCGGGAGCAGTACTTC. Translating it yields CAISDISGGAREQYF.

The chain uses TRBV6-2 or TRBV6-3 and TRBJ2-1; 9 bases line up with TRBD2. V lost 2 bases to trimming and J lost 5 bases; unmatched junction nucleotides: 7. Germline-derived CDR1 and CDR2 are MNHEY and SVGEGT. This CDR3 comprises 16 residues. CDR3 sequence: CASSYAGGRGDNEQFF. As DNA, the CDR3 is TGTGCCAGCAGTTACGCGGGAGGGCGGGGAGACAATGAGCAGTTCTTC.

This chain links TRBV5-4 with TRBJ2-7, with TRBD2 matching 7 bases. Trimming at V came to 0 bases and at J to 0 bases, leaving 3 bases not matched to a gene. This CDR3 has 15 residues. The germline V gene encodes CDR1 SGHNT and CDR2 YYREEE (reference sequence). CDR3: CASSLASGISYEQYF. CDR3 nucleotides: TGTGCCAGCAGCTTGGCTAGCGGAATCTCCTACGAGCAGTACTTC.

The chain is built from TRBV5-1 and TRBJ1-4, with a weak D call TRBD1 (5 bases). This CDR3 is 14 amino acids long. Germline V CDR1 and CDR2: SGHRS, YFSETQ. Trimming stripped 4 bases from V and 5 bases from J, with 12 bases between. CDR3 protein: CASSPSQGNEKLFF. The CDR3 bases are TGCGCCAGCAGCCCCTCCCAGGGAAATGAAAAACTGTTTTTT.

The chain combines TRBV7-9 with TRBJ1-4; D might be TRBD1 (6 bases). V shed 8 bases and J shed 8 bases, with 18 bases lying between them. Germline CDR1 reads SEHNR; CDR2 reads FQNEAQ (reference sequence). The CDR3 consists of 14 residues. CDR3 bases: TGTGCCAGCTCCCTACAGGGATATCGAGAAAAACTGTTTTTT. Amino acids: CASSLQGYREKLFF.

DNA of the CDR3: TGTGCCAGCAGCCCCTCCGGGGTACCCTCCTACGAGCAGTACTTC. This sequence encodes CASSPSGVPSYEQYF. The chain is built from TRBV9 and TRBJ2-7, with a tentative D call TRBD2 (5 bases). Trimming shortened V by 4 bases and J by 0 bases, and 14 bases separated the two germline ends. Germline CDR1 and CDR2: SGDLS and YYNGEE. The CDR3 loop spans 15 amino acids.

This clone was recorded a few times. This chain uses TRBV9 with TRBJ1-4; tentatively, D is TRBD1 (5 bases). The CDR3 consists of 15 residues. CDR1 is SGDLS, CDR2 YYNGEE, per germline. With 5 bases removed from V and 0 bases from J, the gap between germline ends came to 11 bases. The CDR3 DNA is TGTGCCAGCAGTTTAGACAGTGCAACTAATGAAAAACTGTTTTTT. Translating gives CASSLDSATNEKLFF. Full variable domain (missing parts from reference TRBV9 and TRBJ1-4): DSGVTQTPKHLITATGQRVTLRCSPRSGDLSVYWYQQSLDQGLQFLIQYYNGEERAKGNILERFSAQQFPDLHSELNLSSLELGDSALYFCASSLDSATNEKLFFGSGTQLSVL.

The CDR3 nucleotides read TGTGCCAGCAGCTTAGCGCTAGCGGAGAGCACAGATACGCAGTATTTT. The encoded protein is CASSLALAESTDTQYF. J is TRBJ2-3 and V is TRBV7-2, with TRBD2 matching 7 bases. Germline V gene sequence: CDR1 SGHTA, CDR2 FQGNSA. This CDR3 contains 16 residues. V shed 0 bases and J 0 bases; nucleotides not matched to a gene: 3. The full variable domain, rest sourced from reference TRBV7-2 and TRBJ2-3, is GAGVSQSPSNKVTEKGKDVELRCDPISGHTALYWYRQSLGQGLEFLIYFQGNSAPDKSGLPSDRFSAERTGGSVSTLTIQRTQQEDSAVYLCASSLALAESTDTQYFGPGTRLTVL.

This clone was detected only a few times. The chain has TRBV20-1 and TRBJ1-1; D is unresolved. The CDR3 spans 12 residues. Germline V gene data show CDR1 as DFQATT and CDR2 as SNEGSKA (reference sequence). Trimming cost V 3 bases and J 5 bases, with 10 bases left between them. CDR3 nucleotides: TGCAGTGCTAGTAAGGGAGAGACTGAAGCTTTCTTT. Amino acids: CSASKGETEAFF.